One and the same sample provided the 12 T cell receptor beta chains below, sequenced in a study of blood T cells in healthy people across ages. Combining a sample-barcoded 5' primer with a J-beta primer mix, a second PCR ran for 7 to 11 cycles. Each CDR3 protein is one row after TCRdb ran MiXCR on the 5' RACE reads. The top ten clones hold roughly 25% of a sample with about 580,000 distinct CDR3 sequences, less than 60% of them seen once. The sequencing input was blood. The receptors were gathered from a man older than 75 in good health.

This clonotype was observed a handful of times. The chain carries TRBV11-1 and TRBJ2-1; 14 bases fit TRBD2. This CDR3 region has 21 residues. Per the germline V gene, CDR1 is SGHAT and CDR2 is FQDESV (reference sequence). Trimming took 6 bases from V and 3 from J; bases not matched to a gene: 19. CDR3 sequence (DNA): TGTGCCAGCAGACGGGGAGGGGGACAGGGGACTAGCGGGAGCCTCTACAATGAGCAGTTCTTC. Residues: CASRRGGGQGTSGSLYNEQFF.

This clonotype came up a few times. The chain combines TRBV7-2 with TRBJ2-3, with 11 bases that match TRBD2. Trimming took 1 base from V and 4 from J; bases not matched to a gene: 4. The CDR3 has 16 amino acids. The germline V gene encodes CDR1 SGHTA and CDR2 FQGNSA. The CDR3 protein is CASSLGYSGRADTQYF. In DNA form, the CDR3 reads TGTGCCAGCAGCTTAGGGTATAGCGGGAGGGCAGATACGCAGTATTTT.

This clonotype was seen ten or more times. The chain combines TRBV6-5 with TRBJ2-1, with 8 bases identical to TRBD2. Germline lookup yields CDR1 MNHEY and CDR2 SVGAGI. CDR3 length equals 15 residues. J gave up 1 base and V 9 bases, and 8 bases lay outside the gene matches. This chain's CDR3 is CASRTTSGSYNEQFF. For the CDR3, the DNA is TGTGCCAGTAGAACTACTAGCGGATCCTACAATGAGCAGTTCTTC.

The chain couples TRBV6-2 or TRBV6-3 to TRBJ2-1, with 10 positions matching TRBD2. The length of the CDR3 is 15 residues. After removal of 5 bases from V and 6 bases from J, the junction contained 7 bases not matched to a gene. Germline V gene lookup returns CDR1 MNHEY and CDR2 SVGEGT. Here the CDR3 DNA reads TGTGCCAGCAGTAGCGGGGGGGCCGGTGTCAATGAGCAGTTCTTC. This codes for CASSSGGAGVNEQFF.

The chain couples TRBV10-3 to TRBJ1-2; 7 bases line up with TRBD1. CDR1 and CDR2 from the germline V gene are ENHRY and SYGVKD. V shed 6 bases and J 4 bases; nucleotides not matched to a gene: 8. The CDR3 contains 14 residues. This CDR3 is CAIRGQASSYGYTF. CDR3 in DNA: TGTGCCATCAGAGGACAGGCGTCAAGCTATGGCTACACCTTC.

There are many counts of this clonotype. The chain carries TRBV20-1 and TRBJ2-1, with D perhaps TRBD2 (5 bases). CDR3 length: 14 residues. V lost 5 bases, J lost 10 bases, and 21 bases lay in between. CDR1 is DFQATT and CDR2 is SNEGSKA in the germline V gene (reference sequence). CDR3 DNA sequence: TGCAGTGCTGAATATCGTTTAGGGAGACAAGAGCAGTTCTTC. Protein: CSAEYRLGRQEQFF.

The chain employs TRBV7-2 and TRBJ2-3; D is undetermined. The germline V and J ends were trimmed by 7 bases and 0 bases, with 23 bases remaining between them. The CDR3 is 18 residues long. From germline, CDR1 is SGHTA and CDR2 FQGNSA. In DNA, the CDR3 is TGTGCCAGCAACTCACCAAAAACAACCGCACCTAGCACAGATACGCAGTATTTT. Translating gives CASNSPKTTAPSTDTQYF.

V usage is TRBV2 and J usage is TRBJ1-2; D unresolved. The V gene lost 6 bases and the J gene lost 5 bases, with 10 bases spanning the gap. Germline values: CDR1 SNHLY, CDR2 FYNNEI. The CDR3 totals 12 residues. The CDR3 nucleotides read TGTGCCAGCAGGCGCAGGCAGTATGGCTACACCTTC. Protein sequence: CASRRRQYGYTF.

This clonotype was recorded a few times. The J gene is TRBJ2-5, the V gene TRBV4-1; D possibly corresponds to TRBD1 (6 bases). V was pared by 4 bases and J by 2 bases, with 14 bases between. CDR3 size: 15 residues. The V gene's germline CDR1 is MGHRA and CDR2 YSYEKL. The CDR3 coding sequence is TGCGCCAGCAGCCCGCGACAGGCGCCGCAAGAGACCCAGTACTTC. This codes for CASSPRQAPQETQYF.

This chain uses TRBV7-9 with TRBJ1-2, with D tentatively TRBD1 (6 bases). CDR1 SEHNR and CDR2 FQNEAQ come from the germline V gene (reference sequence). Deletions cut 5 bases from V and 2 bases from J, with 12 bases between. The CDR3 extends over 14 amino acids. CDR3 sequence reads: CASSQGGRNYGYTF. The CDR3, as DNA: TGTGCCAGCAGCCAAGGGGGGCGGAACTATGGCTACACCTTC.

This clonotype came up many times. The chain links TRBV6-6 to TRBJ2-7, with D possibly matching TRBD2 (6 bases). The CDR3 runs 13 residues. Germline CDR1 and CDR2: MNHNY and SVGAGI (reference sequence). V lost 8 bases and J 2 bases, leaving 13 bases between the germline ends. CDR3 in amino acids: CASWEDNAYEQYF. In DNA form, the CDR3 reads TGTGCCAGCTGGGAGGACAACGCCTACGAGCAGTACTTC.

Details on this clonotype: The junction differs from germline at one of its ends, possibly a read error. The CDR3 reads CATSDARRYKQYF. In DNA form, the CDR3 reads TGTGCCACCAGTGACGCCCGACGCTACAAGCAGTACTTC. V usage is TRBV24-1 and J usage is TRBJ2-7, with no clear D. From germline, CDR1 is KGHDR and CDR2 SFDVKD. This CDR3 has 13 amino acids.